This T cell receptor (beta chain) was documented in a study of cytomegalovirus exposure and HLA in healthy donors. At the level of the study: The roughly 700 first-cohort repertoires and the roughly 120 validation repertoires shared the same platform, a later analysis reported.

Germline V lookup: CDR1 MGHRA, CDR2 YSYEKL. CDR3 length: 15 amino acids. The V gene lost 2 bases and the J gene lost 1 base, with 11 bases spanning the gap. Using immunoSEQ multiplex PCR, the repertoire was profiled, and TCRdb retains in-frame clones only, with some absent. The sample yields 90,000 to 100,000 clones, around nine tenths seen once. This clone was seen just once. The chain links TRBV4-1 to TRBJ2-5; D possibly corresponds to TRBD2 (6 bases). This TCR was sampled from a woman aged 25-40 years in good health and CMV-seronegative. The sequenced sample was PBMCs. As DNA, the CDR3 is TGCGCCAGCAGCCAACCCAGCGGGCTCCAAGAGACCCAGTACTTC. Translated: CASSQPSGLQETQYF.